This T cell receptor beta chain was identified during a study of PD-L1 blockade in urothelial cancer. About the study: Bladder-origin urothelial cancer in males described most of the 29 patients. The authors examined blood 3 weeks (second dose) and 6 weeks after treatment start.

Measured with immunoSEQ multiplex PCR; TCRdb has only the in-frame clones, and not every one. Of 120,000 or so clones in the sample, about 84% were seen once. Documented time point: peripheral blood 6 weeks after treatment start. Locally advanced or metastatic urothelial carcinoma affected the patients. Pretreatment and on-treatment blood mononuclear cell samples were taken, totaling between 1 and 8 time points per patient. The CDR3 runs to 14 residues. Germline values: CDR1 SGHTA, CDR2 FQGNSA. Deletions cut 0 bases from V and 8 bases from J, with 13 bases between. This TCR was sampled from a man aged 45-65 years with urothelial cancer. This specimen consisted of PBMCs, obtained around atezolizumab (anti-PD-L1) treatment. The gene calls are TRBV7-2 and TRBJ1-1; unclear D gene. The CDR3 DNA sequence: TGTGCCAGCAGCTTAGCGCAGTCATCCCCCGAAGCTTTCTTT. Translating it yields CASSLAQSSPEAFF. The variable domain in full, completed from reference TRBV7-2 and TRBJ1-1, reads GAGVSQSPSNKVTEKGKDVELRCDPISGHTALYWYRQSLGQGLEFLIYFQGNSAPDKSGLPSDRFSAERTGGSVSTLTIQRTQQEDSAVYLCASSLAQSSPEAFFGQGTRLTVV.